The rows below give T cell receptor beta chains drawn from one sample of a study of blood T cell repertoires in COVID-19. Some clones are missing from TCRdb's copy, which holds only in-frame ones; the method was immunoSEQ multiplex PCR. The profile shows approximately 300,000 clones, about 89% of them singletons. The sequenced material came from PBMCs or T cells enriched from blood (not recorded which). The receptors here all came from a man between 60 and 75 years old who had recovered from COVID-19. Each CDR3 is given with its conserved first and last residue. The order of the fields is J gene, V gene, D gene, clone size, CDR3 DNA, CDR3 protein. The D gene is left open where the match is weak. Clone size, where shown, is once, few, many, or a class for clones that have expanded.

j_gene: TRBJ2-1
v_gene: TRBV7-6
d_gene: NA
abundance: NA
CDR3nt: TGTGCCAGCAGCTTAGCGTCCCGAGTGGGGTTCGGGAGATCCTACAATGAGCAGTTCTTC
CDR3aa: CASSLASRVGFGRSYNEQFF

j_gene: TRBJ2-2
v_gene: TRBV19
d_gene: NA
abundance: NA
CDR3nt: TGTGCCAGTAGTATAGAAGTGGAGCTTTTAGTCACCGGGGAGCTGTTTTTT
CDR3aa: CASSIEVELLVTGELFF

j_gene: TRBJ2-7
v_gene: TRBV2
d_gene: TRBD1
abundance: NA
CDR3nt: TGTGCCAGCAGTACGGACAGGGGAATCTACGAGCAGTACTTC
CDR3aa: CASSTDRGIYEQYF

j_gene: TRBJ2-7
v_gene: TRBV5-1
d_gene: TRBD2
abundance: NA
CDR3nt: TGCGCCAGCAGCTTGGACCCCCGCGGGGGGGCGTCCTACGAGCAGTACTTC
CDR3aa: CASSLDPRGGASYEQYF

j_gene: TRBJ2-7
v_gene: TRBV10-2
d_gene: TRBD2
abundance: NA
CDR3nt: TGCGCCAGCAGTGTCGGGACTAGCGGGAGGATCGACGAGCAGTACTTC
CDR3aa: CASSVGTSGRIDEQYF

j_gene: TRBJ1-3
v_gene: TRBV7-6
d_gene: NA
abundance: once
CDR3nt: TGTGCCAGCAGCTCATTACGGGACTCTGGAAACACCATATATTTT
CDR3aa: CASSSLRDSGNTIYF

j_gene: TRBJ1-4
v_gene: TRBV5-1
d_gene: NA
abundance: NA
CDR3nt: TGCGCCAGCAGCCCGAGTGTGCCAACTAATGAAAAACTGTTTTTT
CDR3aa: CASSPSVPTNEKLFF

j_gene: TRBJ1-1
v_gene: TRBV5-1
d_gene: NA
abundance: NA
CDR3nt: TGCGCCAGCAAGGGGAATGGGAACACTGAAGCTTTCTTT
CDR3aa: CASKGNGNTEAFF

j_gene: TRBJ2-7
v_gene: TRBV2
d_gene: NA
abundance: NA
CDR3nt: TGTGCCAGCAGAGGCAGGGGCGAATCCTTCTACGAGCAGTACTTC
CDR3aa: CASRGRGESFYEQYF

j_gene: TRBJ2-7
v_gene: TRBV5-1
d_gene: TRBD2
abundance: NA
CDR3nt: TGCGCCAGCGGAGGGACTAGCGGGAGCGGGTCCTACGAGCAGTACTTC
CDR3aa: CASGGTSGSGSYEQYF

j_gene: TRBJ2-7
v_gene: TRBV5-1
d_gene: NA
abundance: NA
CDR3nt: TGCGCCAGCAGCCCCGGAGGTCTAGCAGCTTACGAGCAGTACTTC
CDR3aa: CASSPGGLAAYEQYF

j_gene: TRBJ2-1
v_gene: TRBV28
d_gene: TRBD2
abundance: NA
CDR3nt: TGTGCCAGCAGTGGGACTAGCGGACCCTACAATGAGCAGTTCTTC
CDR3aa: CASSGTSGPYNEQFF

j_gene: TRBJ1-3
v_gene: TRBV29-1
d_gene: TRBD1
abundance: NA
CDR3nt: TGCAGCGTGCATAATACAGGGGGCTCTGGAAACACCATATATTTT
CDR3aa: CSVHNTGGSGNTIYF

j_gene: TRBJ2-2
v_gene: TRBV25-1
d_gene: TRBD2
abundance: NA
CDR3nt: TGTGCCAGCAGTGGGGGGCCTAGCGGGAGATCTGGGGAGCTGTTTTTT
CDR3aa: CASSGGPSGRSGELFF

j_gene: TRBJ1-6
v_gene: TRBV28
d_gene: TRBD1
abundance: NA
CDR3nt: TGTGCCAGCAGTCTGACAGGGTTTAATTCACCCCTCCACTTT
CDR3aa: CASSLTGFNSPLHF

j_gene: TRBJ2-5
v_gene: TRBV19
d_gene: TRBD2
abundance: NA
CDR3nt: TGTGCCAGTCGATCTGGTTCTAGCGGGAGAGAGACCCAGTACTTC
CDR3aa: CASRSGSSGRETQYF

j_gene: TRBJ2-3
v_gene: TRBV18
d_gene: TRBD2
abundance: NA
CDR3nt: TGTGCCAGCTCAGCCCTAGCGGGGGACACAGATACGCAGTATTTT
CDR3aa: CASSALAGDTDTQYF

j_gene: TRBJ2-5
v_gene: TRBV18
d_gene: TRBD2
abundance: NA
CDR3nt: TGTGCCAGCTCACCTCAGCGGGAGAGAACTAAAGAGACCCAGTACTTC
CDR3aa: CASSPQRERTKETQYF

j_gene: TRBJ1-5
v_gene: TRBV28
d_gene: NA
abundance: NA
CDR3nt: TGTGCCAGCAGTTTATTTATCGGCGGTTATAGCAATCAGCCCCAGCATTTT
CDR3aa: CASSLFIGGYSNQPQHF

j_gene: TRBJ2-7
v_gene: TRBV7-2
d_gene: NA
abundance: NA
CDR3nt: TGTGCCAGCAGCTTCTCCTCCCGCGTGAACGAGCAGTACTTC
CDR3aa: CASSFSSRVNEQYF

j_gene: TRBJ2-7
v_gene: TRBV19
d_gene: NA
abundance: once
CDR3nt: TGTGCCAGTAGTATAGTTCGGGGATACGAGCAGTACTTC
CDR3aa: CASSIVRGYEQYF

j_gene: TRBJ2-3
v_gene: TRBV29-1
d_gene: NA
abundance: NA
CDR3nt: TGCAGCGTTGGAGGCAGCAGCACAGATACGCAGTATTTT
CDR3aa: CSVGGSSTDTQYF

j_gene: TRBJ2-2
v_gene: TRBV29-1
d_gene: TRBD1
abundance: NA
CDR3nt: TGCAGCGTTGGGGGCCCGGGACAGGGGATCGGGGAGCTGTTTTTT
CDR3aa: CSVGGPGQGIGELFF

j_gene: TRBJ2-1
v_gene: TRBV9
d_gene: NA
abundance: NA
CDR3nt: TGTGCCAGCAGGGAGAGGGGACTCTCCTCCTACAATGAGCAGTTCTTC
CDR3aa: CASRERGLSSYNEQFF